This T cell receptor (beta chain) derives from a study of blood T cell repertoires in COVID-19. Study-wide background: Acute and convalescent COVID-19 specimens originated in the United States, Italy and Spain. In each case, the material was cDNA or gDNA derived from T cells, B-cell-depleted T cells, or PBMCs.

As processed by the authors: By means of reference gene primer amplification, nucleated cell counts were estimated. Profiled with immunoSEQ multiplex PCR; TCRdb holds only in-frame clones, not every one. The V and J calls and clone size are taken from that table; D and trimming were inferred from the DNA. Of about 90,000 clones detected, approximately 84% appear once; the ten largest clones hold more than 20%. V gave up 1 base and J gave up 13 bases, with 10 bases separating them. The germline gives CDR1 LGHDT, CDR2 YNNKEL (reference sequence). The CDR3 consists of 12 residues. Material for sequencing was peripheral blood. This TCR was sampled from a man aged 80 or over with active or convalescent COVID-19. This chain joins TRBV3-1 (or the pseudogene TRBV3-2) and TRBJ2-2; D uncertain. The CDR3 region is CASSQGRRGLFF. The CDR3 nucleotides read TGTGCCAGCAGCCAAGGACGCCGCGGGCTGTTTTTT.